This entry features one T cell receptor beta chain sequence. The source of the sample is a study of CD8 T cells in Susac syndrome. About the research overall: More than 5 sequenced Susac syndrome patients had clinically active disease, while eight were in remission. At the time of blood draw, patients with Susac syndrome were therapy-naive, receiving corticosteroids, or receiving intravenous immunoglobulin alone.

Random hexamers were used to reverse transcribe an amount of roughly 0.5 to 1 ug RNA. The immunoSEQ assay covered 54 Vbeta and 13 Jbeta segments for CDR3. MiXCR was run by TCRdb on the immunoSEQ multiplex PCR reads, yielding one entry per CDR3 protein. The data show some 190,000 distinct CDR3 sequences, with approximately 94% seen just once and around 0.15% held by the top ten. Sequencing of TCR beta drew on CD8+ and CD4+ T cells from blood. The sequencing input was CD4+ T cells from PBMCs. The receptor's source is a human donor with Susac syndrome.

CDR3 residues: CSASWVVDQPQHF. CDR3 nucleotide sequence: TGCAGTGCTAGTTGGGTGGTCGATCAGCCCCAGCATTTT. The chain carries TRBV20-1 and TRBJ1-5; D ambiguous. V gave up 3 bases and J gave up 5 bases, with 11 bases separating them. The CDR3 runs 13 residues. Germline lookup yields CDR1 DFQATT and CDR2 SNEGSKA (reference sequence).